This T cell receptor (beta chain) originates from a study of Tregs in tolerant kidney transplant recipients. CDR3 length: 14 amino acids. J was trimmed by 6 bases and V by 3 bases; bases with no gene match: 4. Germline values: CDR1 SGHRS, CDR2 YFSETQ. Unstimulated regulatory T cells (CD4+CD25+CD127-), CD4+CD25- non-regulatory cells, CD4 and CD8 cells were FACS-sorted from thawed PBMCs. On this clone: The read stops 3 residues short of the end of the CDR3; the missing end is completed from the germline J gene.

Some clones are missing from TCRdb's copy, which holds only in-frame ones; the method was immunoSEQ multiplex PCR. In total, the table holds under 40,000 clones. The V gene is TRBV5-1, the J gene TRBJ2-1, with 9 bases identical to TRBD1. The specimen was CD8+ T cells from blood, collected before the transplant. The clonotype was recovered from a human donor who received a combined kidney and bone marrow transplant. The CDR3 loop reads CASSSGTGLNEQFF. The CDR3 bases that were read are TGCGCCAGCAGCTCCGGGACAGGGCTCAATGAG.